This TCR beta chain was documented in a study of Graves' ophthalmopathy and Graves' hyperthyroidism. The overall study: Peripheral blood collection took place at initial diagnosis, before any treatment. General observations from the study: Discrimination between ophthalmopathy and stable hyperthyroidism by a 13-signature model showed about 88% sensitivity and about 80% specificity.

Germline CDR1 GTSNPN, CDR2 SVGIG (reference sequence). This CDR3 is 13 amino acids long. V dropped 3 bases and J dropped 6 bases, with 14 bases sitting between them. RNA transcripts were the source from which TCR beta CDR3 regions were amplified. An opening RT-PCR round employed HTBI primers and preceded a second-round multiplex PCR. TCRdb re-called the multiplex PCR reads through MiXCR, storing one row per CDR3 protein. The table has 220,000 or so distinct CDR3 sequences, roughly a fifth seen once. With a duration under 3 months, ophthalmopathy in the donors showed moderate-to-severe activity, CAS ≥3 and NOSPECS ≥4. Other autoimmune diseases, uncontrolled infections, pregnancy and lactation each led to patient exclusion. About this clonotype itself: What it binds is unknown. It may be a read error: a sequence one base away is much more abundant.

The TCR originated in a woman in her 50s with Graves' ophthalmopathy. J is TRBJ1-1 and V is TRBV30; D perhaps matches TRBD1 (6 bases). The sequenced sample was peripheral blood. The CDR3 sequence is CAWRLGTYPEAFF. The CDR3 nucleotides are TGTGCCTGGAGACTCGGGACATATCCTGAAGCTTTCTTT.